This T cell receptor (beta chain) is from a study of early T cells in non-severe SARS-CoV-2 infection. In its sample, this clonotype was seen a few times. TCRdb re-analysed the 5' RACE reads in MiXCR, keeping a single row per CDR3 protein. The sample shows some 60,000 distinct CDR3 sequences, over 7.5% of them seen only once. Germline-derived CDR1 and CDR2 are DFQATT and SNEGSKA (reference sequence). V trimming: 5 bases; J trimming: 6 bases; junction bases outside the gene matches: 7. The CDR3 has 13 amino acids. The chain carries TRBV20-1 and TRBJ2-1; TRBD1 aligns across 7 bases. The receptor's source is an adult who was a healthcare worker with PCR-confirmed SARS-CoV-2 infection or an uninfected control (not recorded which). What was sequenced was whole blood. The CDR3 sequence is CSALGSGGNEQFF. As DNA, the CDR3 is TGCAGTGCTCTTGGATCAGGGGGCAATGAGCAGTTCTTC.